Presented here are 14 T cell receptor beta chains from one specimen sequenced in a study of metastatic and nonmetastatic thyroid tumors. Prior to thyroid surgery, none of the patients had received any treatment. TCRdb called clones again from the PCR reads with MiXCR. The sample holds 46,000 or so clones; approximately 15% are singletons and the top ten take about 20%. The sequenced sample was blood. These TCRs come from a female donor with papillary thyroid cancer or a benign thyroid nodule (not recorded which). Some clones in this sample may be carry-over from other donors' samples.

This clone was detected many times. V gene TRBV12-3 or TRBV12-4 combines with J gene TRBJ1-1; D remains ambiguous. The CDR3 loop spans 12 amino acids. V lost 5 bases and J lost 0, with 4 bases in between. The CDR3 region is CASSPMNTEAFF. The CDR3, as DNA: TGTGCCAGCAGTCCTATGAACACTGAAGCTTTCTTT.

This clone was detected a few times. The CDR3 DNA follows: TGTGCCAGCAGCCAAGTTGGGACGGTGAGCGGGCAGTTCTTC. Protein: CASSQVGTVSGQFF. The genes are TRBV3-1 and TRBJ2-1; the D call may be TRBD1 or TRBD2 (5 bases each). This CDR3 region has 14 residues. Trimming took off 1 base at V and 12 bases at J, with 16 bases between the two ends. Germline-derived CDR1 and CDR2 are LGHDT and YNNKEL (reference sequence).

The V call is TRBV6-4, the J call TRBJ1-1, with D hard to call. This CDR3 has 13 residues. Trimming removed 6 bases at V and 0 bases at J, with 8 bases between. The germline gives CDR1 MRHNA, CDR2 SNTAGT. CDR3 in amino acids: CASSRLMNTEAFF. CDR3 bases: TGTGCCAGCAGCCGACTGATGAACACTGAAGCTTTCTTT.

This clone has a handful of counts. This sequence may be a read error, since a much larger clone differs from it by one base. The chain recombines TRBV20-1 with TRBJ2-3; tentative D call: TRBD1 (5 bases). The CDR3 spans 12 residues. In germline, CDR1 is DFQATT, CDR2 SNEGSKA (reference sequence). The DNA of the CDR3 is TGCAGTGCTACCAGGGCCACAGATATGCAGTATTTT. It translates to CSATRATDMQYF.

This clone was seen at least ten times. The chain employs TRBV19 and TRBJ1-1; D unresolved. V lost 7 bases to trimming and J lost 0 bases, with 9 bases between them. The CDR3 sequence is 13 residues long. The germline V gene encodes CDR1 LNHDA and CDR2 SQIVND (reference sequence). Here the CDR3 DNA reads TGTGCCAGTAACCGTTCCATGAACACTGAAGCTTTCTTT. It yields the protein CASNRSMNTEAFF.

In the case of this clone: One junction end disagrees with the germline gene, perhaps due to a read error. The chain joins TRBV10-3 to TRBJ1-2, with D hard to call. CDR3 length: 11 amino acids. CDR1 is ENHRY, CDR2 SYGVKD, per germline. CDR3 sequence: CASSSLGGSTF. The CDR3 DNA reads TGTGCCAGCAGTTCCCTCGGTGGGTCTACCTTC.

CDR3 sequence: CASSPTGANYGYTF. CDR3 bases: TGTGCCAGCAGCCCGACAGGGGCTAACTATGGCTACACCTTC. The rearrangement uses TRBV5-6 and TRBJ1-2, with 8 bases lining up with TRBD1. CDR3 length equals 14 residues. With 4 bases clipped from V and 0 bases from J, the junction kept 2 bases outside the gene matches. Germline V gene sequence: CDR1 SGHDT, CDR2 YYEEEE.

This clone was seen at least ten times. The CDR3 coding sequence is TGTGCCAGCAGCTTCCAGGGTGACAAAAACATTCAGTACTTC. It is translated as CASSFQGDKNIQYF. The rearrangement uses TRBV2 and TRBJ2-4, with D perhaps TRBD1 (5 bases). The germline V gene encodes CDR1 SNHLY and CDR2 FYNNEI. Trimming removed 6 bases at V and 3 bases at J, with 12 bases between. The CDR3 runs to 14 residues.

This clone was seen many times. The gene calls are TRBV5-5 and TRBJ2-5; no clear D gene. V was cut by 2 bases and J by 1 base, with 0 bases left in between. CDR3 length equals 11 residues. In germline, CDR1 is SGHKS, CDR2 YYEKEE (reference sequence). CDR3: CASSFQETQYF. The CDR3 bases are TGTGCCAGCAGCTTCCAAGAGACCCAGTACTTC.

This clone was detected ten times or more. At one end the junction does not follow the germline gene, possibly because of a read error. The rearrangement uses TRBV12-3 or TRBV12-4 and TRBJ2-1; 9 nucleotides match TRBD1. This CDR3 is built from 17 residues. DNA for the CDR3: TGTGCCAGCAGTATCCCCCGGACAGGGGAAACCTACAATGAGCAACTCTTC. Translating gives CASSIPRTGETYNEQLF.

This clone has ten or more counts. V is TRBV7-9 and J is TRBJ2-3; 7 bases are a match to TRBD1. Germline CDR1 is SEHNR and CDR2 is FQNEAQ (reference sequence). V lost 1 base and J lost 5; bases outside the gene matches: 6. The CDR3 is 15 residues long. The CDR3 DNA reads TGTGCCAGCAGCTTAGAGGGTAGGGGGCGAGATACGCAGTATTTT. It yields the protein CASSLEGRGRDTQYF.

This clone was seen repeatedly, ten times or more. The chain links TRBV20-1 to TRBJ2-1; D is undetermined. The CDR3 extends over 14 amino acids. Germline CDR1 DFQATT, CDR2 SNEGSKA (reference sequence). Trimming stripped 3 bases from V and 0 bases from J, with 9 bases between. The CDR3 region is CSASGRYSYNEQFF. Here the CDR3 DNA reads TGCAGTGCTAGCGGACGTTACTCCTACAATGAGCAGTTCTTC.

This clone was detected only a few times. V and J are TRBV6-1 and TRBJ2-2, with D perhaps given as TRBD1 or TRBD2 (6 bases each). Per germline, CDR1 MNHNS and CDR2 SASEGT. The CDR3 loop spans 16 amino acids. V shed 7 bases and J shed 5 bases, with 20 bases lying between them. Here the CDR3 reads CASMQRRKGGTGELFF. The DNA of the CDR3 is TGTGCCAGCATGCAAAGGCGGAAGGGGGGAACCGGGGAGCTGTTTTTT.

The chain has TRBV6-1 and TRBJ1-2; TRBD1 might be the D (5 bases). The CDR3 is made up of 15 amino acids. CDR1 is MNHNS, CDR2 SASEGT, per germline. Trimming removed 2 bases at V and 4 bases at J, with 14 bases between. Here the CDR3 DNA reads TGTGCCAGCAGTGAAACTCTGGACACCGTCTATGGCTACACCTTC. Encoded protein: CASSETLDTVYGYTF.